Following are 32 T cell receptor beta chains from one sample sequenced in a study of shared clonotypes between healthy human individuals. Measured with immunoSEQ multiplex PCR; TCRdb has only the in-frame clones, and not every one. Of roughly 660,000 clones detected, about 90% appear once; the ten largest clones hold roughly 36%. Material for sequencing was memory CD8+ T cells from PBMCs. The subset: CD45RO+ cells pooled with CCR7-negative TemRA cells. The receptors originated from a young man in good health. Some clones in this sample may be carry-over from other donors' samples.

V is TRBV6-5 and J is TRBJ2-3, with 8 bases matching TRBD2. Trimming removed 2 bases from V and 1 base from J; junction bases left unmatched: 5. Germline CDR1 reads MNHEY; CDR2 reads SVGAGI. The CDR3 covers 16 residues. CDR3 residues: CASSYTSGLGTDTQYF. The CDR3 DNA is TGTGCCAGCAGTTACACTAGCGGCCTGGGCACAGATACGCAGTATTTT.

J is TRBJ1-6 and V is TRBV27, with D possibly TRBD1 on 5 matching bases. Trimming took 4 bases from V and 7 from J, leaving 20 bases between them. Germline CDR1 and CDR2: MNHEY and SMNVEV (reference sequence). There are 17 residues in the CDR3. CDR3 sequence (DNA): TGTGCCAGCAGTTCCAACTTAGACAGACTGACGAATTCACCCCTCCACTTT. Translation: CASSSNLDRLTNSPLHF.

This clone occurred once. J is TRBJ2-3 and V is TRBV27, with 9 bases matching TRBD2. CDR1 is MNHEY and CDR2 is SMNVEV in the germline V gene (reference sequence). V was clipped by 6 bases and J by 5 bases; unmatched bases: 12. This CDR3 comprises 16 residues. CDR3 DNA: TGTGCCAGCAGCCCCCTTCTAGCGGGACCGAGAGATACGCAGTATTTT. Translated: CASSPLLAGPRDTQYF.

This clone was counted between two and nine times. The chain uses TRBV11-2 and TRBJ2-1; tentative D call: TRBD2 (5 bases). The germline V gene has CDR1 SGHAT and CDR2 FQNNGV. V was pared by 1 base and J by 8 bases, with 15 bases between. The CDR3 length is 15 residues. As DNA, the CDR3 is TGTGCCAGCAGCTTAGTCCGGACTCCCAACGATGAGCAGTTCTTC. Amino acids: CASSLVRTPNDEQFF.

Remarks on this clone: The sample contains more than one DNA sequence encoding this CDR3. The V call is TRBV7-9, the J call TRBJ2-3, with TRBD2 matching over 7 bases. Germline V CDR1 and CDR2: SEHNR, FQNEAQ (reference sequence). CDR3 size: 15 residues. With 5 bases clipped from V and 0 bases from J, the junction kept 5 bases outside the gene matches. CDR3 sequence: CASSASGISTDTQYF. The CDR3 DNA reads TGTGCCAGCAGCGCTAGCGGAATTAGCACAGATACGCAGTATTTT.

J is TRBJ1-1 and V is TRBV6-1; D gene unclear. V lost 3 bases and J lost 11, with 7 bases in between. From germline, CDR1 is MNHNS and CDR2 SASEGT. This CDR3 spans 10 amino acids. The CDR3 protein is CASSEPWAFF. The CDR3 DNA follows: TGTGCCAGCAGTGAGCCGTGGGCTTTCTTT.

The chain is built from TRBV6-5 and TRBJ1-6; 7 bases align to TRBD1. Trimming at V came to 5 bases and at J to 8 bases, leaving 6 bases not matched to a gene. Looked up from germline, CDR1 is MNHEY and CDR2 is SVGAGI. The CDR3 loop spans 14 amino acids. The CDR3 sequence: CASSRGQEDSPLHF. CDR3 in DNA: TGTGCCAGCAGTAGAGGACAGGAAGATTCACCCCTCCACTTT.

The chain carries TRBV6-5 and TRBJ2-7; no clear D gene. Deletions cut 0 bases from V and 5 bases from J, with 11 bases between. The CDR3 runs to 14 residues. Germline lookup yields CDR1 MNHEY and CDR2 SVGAGI. The CDR3 protein is CASSYSMGSHEQYF. As DNA, the CDR3 is TGTGCCAGCAGTTACTCGATGGGTTCGCACGAGCAGTACTTC.

V gene TRBV5-6 combines with J gene TRBJ2-1; 11 bases map to TRBD2. The germline V gene has CDR1 SGHDT and CDR2 YYEEEE. The CDR3 totals 19 residues. Trimming took 1 base from V and 1 from J; bases not matched to a gene: 10. CDR3 region: CASSLTGWLAGGSYNEQFF. DNA for the CDR3: TGTGCCAGCAGCTTGACCGGGTGGCTAGCGGGAGGTTCCTACAATGAGCAGTTCTTC.

This rearrangement joins TRBV7-2 to TRBJ1-1; D ambiguous. Trimming removed 5 bases at V and 5 bases at J, with 18 bases between. The V gene's germline CDR1 is SGHTA and CDR2 FQGNSA. The CDR3 is 15 residues long. CDR3 nucleotide sequence: TGTGCCAGCAGCCCAATCCTAGGGAGGTCAACTGAAGCTTTCTTT. Translated, it gives CASSPILGRSTEAFF.

The chain employs TRBV27 and TRBJ1-1, with 9 bases aligning to TRBD1. The V gene's germline CDR1 is MNHEY and CDR2 SMNVEV (reference sequence). This CDR3 has 16 residues. With 0 bases clipped from V and 6 bases from J, the junction kept 8 bases outside the gene matches. CDR3 in DNA: TGTGCCAGCAGTTTATCCCCCGGGACAGGGCTGGCTGAAGCTTTCTTT. Residues: CASSLSPGTGLAEAFF.

CDR3 residues: CASSQVHRYSGANVLTF. For the CDR3, the DNA is TGTGCCAGCAGTCAAGTACACAGGTACTCTGGGGCCAACGTCCTGACTTTC. This chain joins TRBV6-1 and TRBJ2-6, with D perhaps TRBD1 (5 bases). Trimming took off 5 bases at V and 0 bases at J, with 14 bases between the two ends. Germline V gene data show CDR1 as MNHNS and CDR2 as SASEGT. CDR3 length equals 17 residues.

V usage is TRBV4-1 and J usage is TRBJ1-1, with D perhaps TRBD1 (6 bases). Germline values: CDR1 MGHRA, CDR2 YSYEKL. Trimming cost V 4 bases and J 1 base, with 13 bases left between them. The CDR3 extends over 15 amino acids. The CDR3 DNA reads as TGCGCCAGCAGCCGCCGGGGGGGCTCGAACACTGAAGCTTTCTTT. This sequence encodes CASSRRGGSNTEAFF.

This chain links TRBV7-9 with TRBJ2-5; 16 positions agree with TRBD2. The better agreement between TRBJ2-7 and the DNA end casts doubt on the J call. Germline-derived CDR1 and CDR2 are SEHNR and FQNEAQ (reference sequence). The CDR3 is 18 amino acids. CDR3 nucleotides: TGTGCCAGCAGCTCGGGACTAGCGGGAGGGCTAGCGTCCTACGAGCAGTACTTC. Translated, it gives CASSSGLAGGLASYEQYF.

The genes are TRBV19 and TRBJ2-7; 8 bases are shared with TRBD1. CDR3 length equals 17 residues. The J segment lost 3 bases and the V segment lost 0 bases, leaving 10 bases of the junction unmatched. Per germline, CDR1 LNHDA and CDR2 SQIVND (reference sequence). This CDR3 is CASSIELGTGPLYEQYF. DNA of the CDR3: TGTGCCAGTAGTATAGAACTCGGGACAGGTCCTCTCTACGAGCAGTACTTC.

With regard to this clone: This CDR3 is also generated by other DNA sequences in the sample. The chain has TRBV27 and TRBJ2-7, with a weak D call TRBD2 (6 bases). V gave up 5 bases and J gave up 6 bases, with 8 bases separating them. Germline V gene sequence: CDR1 MNHEY, CDR2 SMNVEV (reference sequence). The CDR3 covers 11 residues. The CDR3 loop reads CASSLGGEQYF. CDR3 nucleotide sequence: TGTGCCAGCAGTCTCGGGGGCGAGCAGTACTTC.

The rearrangement uses TRBV27 and TRBJ1-2, with TRBD1 as a possible D gene (6 bases). The CDR3 extends over 14 amino acids. CDR1 and CDR2 from the germline V gene are MNHEY and SMNVEV (reference sequence). Trimming removed 3 bases from V and 6 bases from J, with 14 bases in between. For the CDR3, the DNA is TGTGCCAGCAGTTTTGGGGGGGCCCCTGATGGCTACACCTTC. Its translation: CASSFGGAPDGYTF.

The rearrangement links TRBV18 to TRBJ2-5, with a weak D call TRBD2 (5 bases). V gave up 3 bases and J gave up 5 bases, with 22 bases separating them. This CDR3 comprises 17 residues. Germline values: CDR1 KGHSH, CDR2 LQKENI. The CDR3 here is CASSPLPATGIGETQYF. The CDR3 DNA reads as TGTGCCAGCTCACCGCTACCGGCGACGGGGATCGGGGAGACCCAGTACTTC.

This clone was counted once. The J gene is TRBJ1-4, the V gene TRBV11-2; D gene uncertain. Germline V gene lookup returns CDR1 SGHAT and CDR2 FQNNGV. Between the trimmed V and J ends, which lost 1 base and 0 bases, there was a span of 3 bases. The CDR3 consists of 14 residues. Here the CDR3 reads CASSLAATNEKLFF. CDR3 nucleotide sequence: TGTGCCAGCAGCTTAGCAGCAACTAATGAAAAACTGTTTTTT.

This chain joins TRBV6-6 and TRBJ2-3; 8 nucleotides line up with TRBD2. From germline, CDR1 is MNHNY and CDR2 SVGAGI (reference sequence). There are 15 residues in the CDR3. The V gene end was trimmed by 7 bases and the J gene end by 1 base; junction bases not matched to a gene: 7. The CDR3 protein is CASTPLAGGTDTQYF. CDR3 nucleotides: TGTGCCAGCACCCCGCTAGCGGGCGGCACAGATACGCAGTATTTT.

V gene TRBV14 combines with J gene TRBJ2-7, with TRBD2 matching 15 bases. CDR3 length: 18 residues. The V gene end was trimmed by 3 bases and the J gene end by 4 bases; junction bases not matched to a gene: 10. CDR1 is SGHDN, CDR2 FVKESK, per germline. CDR3 nucleotides: TGTGCCAGCAGCCACCTTAGCGGACTAGCGGGAGGGCTTTACGAGCAGTACTTC. It is translated as CASSHLSGLAGGLYEQYF.

This clone was detected only once. V usage is TRBV19 and J usage is TRBJ2-5, with 7 positions matching TRBD2. The germline gives CDR1 LNHDA, CDR2 SQIVND (reference sequence). After removal of 7 bases from V and 4 bases from J, the junction contained 9 bases not matched to a gene. The CDR3 runs to 14 residues. CDR3 in DNA: TGTGCCAGTAAACAGGCGGGAGAGGGAGAGACCCAGTACTTC. Translated, it gives CASKQAGEGETQYF.

This chain joins TRBV6-5 and TRBJ2-6; no reliable D call. The germline V gene encodes CDR1 MNHEY and CDR2 SVGAGI. The CDR3 has 16 amino acids. The V and J ends lost 2 bases and 4 bases respectively, with 12 bases between them. CDR3 protein: CASSYRVRVGANVLTF. The CDR3 DNA follows: TGTGCCAGCAGTTACAGGGTTCGTGTGGGGGCCAACGTCCTGACTTTC.

V is TRBV6-5 and J is TRBJ2-7; D tentatively fits TRBD1 or TRBD2 (5 bases each). The CDR3 totals 14 residues. From germline, CDR1 is MNHEY and CDR2 SVGAGI. Between the trimmed V and J ends, which lost 6 bases and 5 bases, there was a span of 17 bases. In nucleotides, the CDR3 is TGTGCCAGCAGGCCCGGGACCCCCTGGAACGAGCAGTACTTC. This gives the protein CASRPGTPWNEQYF.

With regard to this clone: A far more abundant clone sits one base away, making this likely a read error. The rearrangement links TRBV20-1 to TRBJ2-7; TRBD2 is a possible D gene (5 bases). This CDR3 comprises 11 residues. The germline gives CDR1 DFQATT, CDR2 SNEGSKA (reference sequence). CDR3 nucleotide sequence: TGCAGTACTAGTTGGGAGCTCGAGCAGTACTTC. Protein product: CSTSWELEQYF.

V and J are TRBV6-1 and TRBJ2-5; D might be TRBD1 (6 bases). V gave up 3 bases and J gave up 0 bases, with 14 bases separating them. Germline V CDR1 and CDR2: MNHNS, SASEGT. This CDR3 is built from 16 residues. For the CDR3, the DNA is TGTGCCAGCAGTGAGGGAGTTACAGGGTACCAAGAGACCCAGTACTTC. Translating gives CASSEGVTGYQETQYF.

The sample holds many counts of this clone. This rearrangement joins TRBV2 to TRBJ2-5, with 9 bases matching TRBD1. The J segment lost 2 bases and the V segment lost 3 bases, leaving 19 bases of the junction unmatched. The CDR3 has 20 residues. From germline, CDR1 is SNHLY and CDR2 FYNNEI. CDR3 protein: CASSDISGITGGRGQETQYF. As DNA, the CDR3 is TGTGCCAGCAGTGATATTTCGGGGATCACAGGGGGCCGGGGGCAAGAGACCCAGTACTTC.

CDR3 amino acids: CASSYSTGTRDYEQYF. The CDR3 DNA follows: TGTGCCAGCAGTTACTCGACGGGAACAAGGGACTACGAGCAGTACTTC. V is TRBV6-5 and J is TRBJ2-7; a weak D match, TRBD2 (5 bases). This CDR3 has 16 amino acids. V was shortened by 0 bases and J by 3 bases, with 15 bases between the two germline ends. CDR1 and CDR2 from the germline V gene are MNHEY and SVGAGI.

CDR3 bases: TGTGCCAGCAGCTCCCTTCTGGGCCAGGTCTCCTACGAGCAGTACTTC. As protein: CASSSLLGQVSYEQYF. The V gene is TRBV7-9, the J gene TRBJ2-7, with unresolved D. The CDR3 length is 16 residues. V was pared by 4 bases and J by 0 bases, with 16 bases between. CDR1 and CDR2 from the germline V gene are SEHNR and FQNEAQ (reference sequence).

The chain is built from TRBV30 and TRBJ1-1; no firm D call. CDR3 size: 14 residues. Trimming stripped 7 bases from V and 3 bases from J, with 18 bases between. CDR1 GTSNPN and CDR2 SVGIG come from the germline V gene (reference sequence). The CDR3 sequence: CAFTPVSLYTEAFF. The CDR3 coding sequence is TGTGCCTTCACTCCTGTCTCCCTCTACACTGAAGCTTTCTTT.

The genes are TRBV7-9 and TRBJ2-5; the match to TRBD2 covers 12 bases. The CDR3 sequence is 15 residues long. CDR1 SEHNR and CDR2 FQNEAQ come from the germline V gene (reference sequence). Losses at the gene ends were 10 bases for V and 4 bases for J; bases not matched to a gene: 10. The CDR3 nucleotides are TGTGCCACCCTCCGGACTAGCGGGATGCTAGAGACCCAGTACTTC. Protein product: CATLRTSGMLETQYF.

The gene calls are TRBV15 and TRBJ2-3; 7 nucleotides match TRBD2. Looked up from germline, CDR1 is LNHNV and CDR2 is YYDKDF (reference sequence). This CDR3 comprises 17 residues. V dropped 3 bases and J dropped 2; count of bases not matched to a gene: 11. CDR3 region: CATSSQSLAIYTDTQYF. The CDR3 DNA sequence: TGTGCCACCAGCAGCCAATCACTAGCGATCTACACAGATACGCAGTATTTT. The full variable domain, with the rest looked up from reference TRBV15 and TRBJ2-3, is DAMVIQNPRYQVTQFGKPVTLSCSQTLNHNVMYWYQQKSSQAPKLLFHYYDKDFNNEADTPDNFQSRRPNTSFCFLDIRSPGLGDTAMYLCATSSQSLAIYTDTQYFGPGTRLTVL.